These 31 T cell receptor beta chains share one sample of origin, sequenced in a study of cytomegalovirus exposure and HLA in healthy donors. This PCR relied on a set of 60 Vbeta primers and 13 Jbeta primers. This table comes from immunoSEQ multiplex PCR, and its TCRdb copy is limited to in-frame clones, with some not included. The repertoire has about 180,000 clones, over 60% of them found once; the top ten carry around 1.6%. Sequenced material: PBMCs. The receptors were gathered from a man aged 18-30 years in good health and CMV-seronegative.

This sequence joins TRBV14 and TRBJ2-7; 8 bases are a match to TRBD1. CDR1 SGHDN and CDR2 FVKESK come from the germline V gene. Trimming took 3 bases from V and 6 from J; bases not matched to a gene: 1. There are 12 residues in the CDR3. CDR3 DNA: TGTGCCAGCAGCCAGACAGGGGTCGAGCAGTACTTC. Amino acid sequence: CASSQTGVEQYF.

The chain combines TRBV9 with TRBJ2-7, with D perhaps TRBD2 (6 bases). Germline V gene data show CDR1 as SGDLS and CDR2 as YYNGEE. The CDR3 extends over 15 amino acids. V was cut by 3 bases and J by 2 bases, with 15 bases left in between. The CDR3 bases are TGTGCCAGCAGCGGGCGTAGCGGTTTAACCTACGAGCAGTACTTC. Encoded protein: CASSGRSGLTYEQYF.

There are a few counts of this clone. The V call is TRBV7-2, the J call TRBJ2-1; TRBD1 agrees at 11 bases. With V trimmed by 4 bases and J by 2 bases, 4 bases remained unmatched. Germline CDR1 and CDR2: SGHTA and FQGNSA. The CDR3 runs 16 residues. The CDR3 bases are TGTGCCAGCAGCTACCAGGGACAGGGGGCCTACAATGAGCAGTTCTTC. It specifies CASSYQGQGAYNEQFF.

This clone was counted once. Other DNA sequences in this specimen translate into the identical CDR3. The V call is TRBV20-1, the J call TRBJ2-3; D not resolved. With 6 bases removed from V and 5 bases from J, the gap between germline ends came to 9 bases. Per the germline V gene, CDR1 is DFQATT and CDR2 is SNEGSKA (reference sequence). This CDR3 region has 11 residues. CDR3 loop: CSARSGDTQYF. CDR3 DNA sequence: TGCAGTGCGAGGAGTGGAGATACGCAGTATTTT.

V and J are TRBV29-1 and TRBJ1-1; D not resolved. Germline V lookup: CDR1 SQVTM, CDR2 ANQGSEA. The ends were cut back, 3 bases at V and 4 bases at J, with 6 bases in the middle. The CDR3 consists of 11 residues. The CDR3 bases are TGCAGCGTTGATTCGGGCACTGAAGCTTTCTTT. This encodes CSVDSGTEAFF. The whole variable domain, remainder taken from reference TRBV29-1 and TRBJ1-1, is SAVISQKPSRDICQRGTSLTIQCQVDSQVTMMFWYRQQPGQSLTLIATANQGSEATYESGFVIDKFPISRPNLTFSTLTVSNMSPEDSSIYLCSVDSGTEAFFGQGTRLTVV.

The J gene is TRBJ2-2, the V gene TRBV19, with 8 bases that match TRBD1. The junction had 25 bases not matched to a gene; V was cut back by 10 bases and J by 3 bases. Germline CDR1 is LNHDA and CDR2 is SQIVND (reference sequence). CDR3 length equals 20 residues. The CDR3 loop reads CATSPGAGGSYRLYTGELFF. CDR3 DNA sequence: TGTGCCACCTCTCCTGGGGCAGGGGGCTCTTACCGTTTATACACCGGGGAGCTGTTTTTT.

This CDR3 reads CASSLGISGGLRQPQHF. The CDR3 DNA reads as TGTGCCAGCAGCTTAGGTATATCAGGGGGTCTTCGTCAGCCCCAGCATTTT. The V gene is TRBV7-2, the J gene TRBJ1-5; 7 bases line up with TRBD1. The CDR3 is made up of 17 amino acids. The V gene's germline CDR1 is SGHTA and CDR2 FQGNSA. With V trimmed by 1 base and J by 6 bases, 12 bases remained unmatched.

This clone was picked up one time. In nucleotides, the CDR3 is TGTGCCAGCTCACTCGGGACAGGGAATGAAAAACTGTTTTTT. The encoded protein is CASSLGTGNEKLFF. V and J are TRBV18 and TRBJ1-4; the match to TRBD1 covers 9 bases. The germline gives CDR1 KGHSH, CDR2 LQKENI. The CDR3 totals 14 residues. Losses at the gene ends were 4 bases for V and 5 bases for J; bases not matched to a gene: 2. The whole variable domain, filled in from reference TRBV18 and TRBJ1-4, reads NAGVMQNPRHLVRRRGQEARLRCSPMKGHSHVYWYRQLPEEGLKFMVYLQKENIIDESGMPKERFSAEFPKEGPSILRIQQVVRGDSAAYFCASSLGTGNEKLFFGSGTQLSVL.

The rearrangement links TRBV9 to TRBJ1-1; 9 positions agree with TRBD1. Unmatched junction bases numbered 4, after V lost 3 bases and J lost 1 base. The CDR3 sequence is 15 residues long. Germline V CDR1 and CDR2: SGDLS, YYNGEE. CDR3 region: CASSGGQGRNTEAFF. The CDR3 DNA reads TGTGCCAGCAGCGGAGGACAGGGGAGGAACACTGAAGCTTTCTTT.

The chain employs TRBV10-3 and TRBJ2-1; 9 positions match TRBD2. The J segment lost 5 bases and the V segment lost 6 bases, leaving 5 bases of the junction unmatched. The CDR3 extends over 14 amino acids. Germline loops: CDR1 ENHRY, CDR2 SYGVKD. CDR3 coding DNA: TGTGCCATCAGGCGGGGGGGACCGGACAATGAGCAGTTCTTC. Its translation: CAIRRGGPDNEQFF.

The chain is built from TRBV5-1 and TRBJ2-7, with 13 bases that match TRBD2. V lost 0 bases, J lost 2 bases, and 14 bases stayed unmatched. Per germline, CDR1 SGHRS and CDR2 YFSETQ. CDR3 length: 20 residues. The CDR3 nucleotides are TGCGCCAGCAGCTTGGTGGGGGGGCCTGGACTAGCGGGAGCCCCCTACGAGCAGTACTTC. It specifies CASSLVGGPGLAGAPYEQYF.

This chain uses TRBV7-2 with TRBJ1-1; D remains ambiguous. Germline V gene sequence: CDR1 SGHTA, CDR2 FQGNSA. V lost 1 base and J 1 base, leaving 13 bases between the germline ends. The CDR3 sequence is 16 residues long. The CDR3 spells CASSLGPGFGNTEAFF. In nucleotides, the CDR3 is TGTGCCAGCAGCTTAGGACCCGGGTTCGGGAACACTGAAGCTTTCTTT.

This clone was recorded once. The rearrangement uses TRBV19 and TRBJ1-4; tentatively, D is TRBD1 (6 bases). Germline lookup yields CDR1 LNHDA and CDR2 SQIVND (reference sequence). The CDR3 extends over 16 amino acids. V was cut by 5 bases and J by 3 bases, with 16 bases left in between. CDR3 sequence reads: CASSSRLDRANEKLFF. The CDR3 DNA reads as TGTGCCAGTAGTTCCCGCTTGGACAGAGCTAATGAAAAACTGTTTTTT.

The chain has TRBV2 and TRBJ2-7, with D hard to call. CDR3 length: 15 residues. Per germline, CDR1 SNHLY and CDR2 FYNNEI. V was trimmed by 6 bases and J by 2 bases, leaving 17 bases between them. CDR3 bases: TGTGCCAGCAGCTTTCAACTTGGGCTCACCTACGAGCAGTACTTC. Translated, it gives CASSFQLGLTYEQYF.

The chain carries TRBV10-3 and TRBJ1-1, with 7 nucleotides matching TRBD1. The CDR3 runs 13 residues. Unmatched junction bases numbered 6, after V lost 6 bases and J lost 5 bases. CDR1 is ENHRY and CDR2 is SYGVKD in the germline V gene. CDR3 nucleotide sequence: TGTGCCATCAGGCCCGACAGGGAAACTGAAGCTTTCTTT. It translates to CAIRPDRETEAFF.

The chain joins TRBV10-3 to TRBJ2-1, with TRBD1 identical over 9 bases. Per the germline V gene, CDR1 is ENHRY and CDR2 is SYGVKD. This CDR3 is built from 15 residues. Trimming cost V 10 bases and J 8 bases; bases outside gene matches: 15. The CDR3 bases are TGTGCCACACGAAGGGAGGACAGGGGCCCCCATGAGCAGTTCTTC. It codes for CATRREDRGPHEQFF.

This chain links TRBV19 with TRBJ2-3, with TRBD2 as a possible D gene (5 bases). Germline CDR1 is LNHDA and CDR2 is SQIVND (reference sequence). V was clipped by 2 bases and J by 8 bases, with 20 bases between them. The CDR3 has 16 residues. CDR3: CASSIKTQRHSGTQYF. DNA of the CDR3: TGTGCCAGTAGTATAAAAACCCAGCGGCACTCAGGTACGCAGTATTTT. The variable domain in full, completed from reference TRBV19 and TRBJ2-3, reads DGGITQSPKYLFRKEGQNVTLSCEQNLNHDAMYWYRQDPGQGLRLIYYSQIVNDFQKGDIAEGYSVSREKKESFPLTVTSAQKNPTAFYLCASSIKTQRHSGTQYFGPGTRLTVL.

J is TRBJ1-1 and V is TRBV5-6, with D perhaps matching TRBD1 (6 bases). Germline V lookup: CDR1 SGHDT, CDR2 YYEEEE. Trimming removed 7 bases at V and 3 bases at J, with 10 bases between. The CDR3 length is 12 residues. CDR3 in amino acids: CASLGGDTEAFF. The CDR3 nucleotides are TGTGCCAGCCTAGGGGGGGACACTGAAGCTTTCTTT.

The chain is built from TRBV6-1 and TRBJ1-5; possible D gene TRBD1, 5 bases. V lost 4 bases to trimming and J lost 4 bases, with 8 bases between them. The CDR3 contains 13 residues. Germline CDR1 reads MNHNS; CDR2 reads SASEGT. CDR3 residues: CASSGQQNQPQHF. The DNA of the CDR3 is TGTGCCAGCAGTGGACAGCAAAATCAGCCCCAGCATTTT.

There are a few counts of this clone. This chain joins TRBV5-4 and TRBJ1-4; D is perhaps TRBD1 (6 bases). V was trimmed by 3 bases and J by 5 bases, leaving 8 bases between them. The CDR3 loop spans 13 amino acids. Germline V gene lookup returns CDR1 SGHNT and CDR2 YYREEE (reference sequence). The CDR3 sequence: CASSSQGNEKLFF. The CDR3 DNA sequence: TGTGCCAGCAGCTCACAGGGAAATGAAAAACTGTTTTTT.

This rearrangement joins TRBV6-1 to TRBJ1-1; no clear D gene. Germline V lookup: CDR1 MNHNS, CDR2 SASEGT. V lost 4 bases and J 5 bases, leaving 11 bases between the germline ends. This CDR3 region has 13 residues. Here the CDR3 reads CASSATFQTEAFF. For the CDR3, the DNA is TGTGCCAGCAGTGCGACATTTCAAACTGAAGCTTTCTTT.

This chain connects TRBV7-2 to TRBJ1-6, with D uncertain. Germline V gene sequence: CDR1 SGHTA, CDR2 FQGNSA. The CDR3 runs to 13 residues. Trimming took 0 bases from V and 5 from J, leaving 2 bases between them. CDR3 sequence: CASSLADNSPLHF. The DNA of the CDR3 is TGTGCCAGCAGCTTAGCCGATAATTCACCCCTCCACTTT.

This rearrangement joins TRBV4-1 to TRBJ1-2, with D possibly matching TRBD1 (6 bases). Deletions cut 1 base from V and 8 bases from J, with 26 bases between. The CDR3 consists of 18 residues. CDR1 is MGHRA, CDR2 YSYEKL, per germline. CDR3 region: CASSQGRIILGATGGYTF. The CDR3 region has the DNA TGCGCCAGCAGCCAAGGACGGATCATTCTGGGGGCCACAGGCGGCTACACCTTC.

The CDR3 coding sequence is TGTGCCAGCAGCCTGGTTTCGAGGCTAGCCTCCGGGGAGCAGTACTTC. Translation gives CASSLVSRLASGEQYF. V usage is TRBV7-8 and J usage is TRBJ2-7; D possibly corresponds to TRBD2 (5 bases). CDR3 size: 16 residues. Trimming took off 5 bases at V and 7 bases at J, with 24 bases between the two ends. Germline assignment: CDR1 SGHVS and CDR2 FQNEAQ.

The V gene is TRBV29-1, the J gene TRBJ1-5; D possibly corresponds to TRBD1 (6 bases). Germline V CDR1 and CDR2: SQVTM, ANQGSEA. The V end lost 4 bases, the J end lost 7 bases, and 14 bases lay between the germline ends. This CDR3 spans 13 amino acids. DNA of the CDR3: TGCAGCGTTGTGGCAGGGGTTCACCAGCCCCAGCATTTT. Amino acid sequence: CSVVAGVHQPQHF.

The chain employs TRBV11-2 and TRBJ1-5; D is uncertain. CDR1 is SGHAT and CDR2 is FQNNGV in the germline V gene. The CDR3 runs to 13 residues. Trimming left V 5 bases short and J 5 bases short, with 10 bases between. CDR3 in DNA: TGTGCCAGCAGCCTTCGTGTTGATCAGCCCCAGCATTTT. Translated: CASSLRVDQPQHF.

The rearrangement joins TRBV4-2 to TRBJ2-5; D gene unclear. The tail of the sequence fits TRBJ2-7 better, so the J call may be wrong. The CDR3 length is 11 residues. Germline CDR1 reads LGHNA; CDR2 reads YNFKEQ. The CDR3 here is CASSQEYEQYF. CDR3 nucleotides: TGTGCCAGCAGCCAAGAGTACGAGCAGTACTTC.

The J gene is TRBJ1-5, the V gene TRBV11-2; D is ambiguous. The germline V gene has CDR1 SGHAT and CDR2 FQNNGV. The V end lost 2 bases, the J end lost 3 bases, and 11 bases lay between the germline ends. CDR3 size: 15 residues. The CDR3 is CASSLSSTLNQPQHF. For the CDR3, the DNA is TGTGCCAGCAGCTTATCCTCAACTCTCAATCAGCCCCAGCATTTT.

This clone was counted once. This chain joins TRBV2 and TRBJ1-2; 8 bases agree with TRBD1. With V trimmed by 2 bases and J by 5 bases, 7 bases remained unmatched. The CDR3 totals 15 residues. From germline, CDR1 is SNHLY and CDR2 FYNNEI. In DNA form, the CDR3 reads TGTGCCAGCAGTGAAATCCCAGGGGGCGCTTATGGCTACACCTTC. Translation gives CASSEIPGGAYGYTF.

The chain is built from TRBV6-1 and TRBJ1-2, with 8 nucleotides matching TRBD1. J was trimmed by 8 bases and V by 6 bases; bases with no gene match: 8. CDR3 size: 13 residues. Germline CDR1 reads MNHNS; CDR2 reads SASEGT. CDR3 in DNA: TGTGCCAGCAGGGCGACAGGGGCGGGAGGCTACACCTTC. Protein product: CASRATGAGGYTF.

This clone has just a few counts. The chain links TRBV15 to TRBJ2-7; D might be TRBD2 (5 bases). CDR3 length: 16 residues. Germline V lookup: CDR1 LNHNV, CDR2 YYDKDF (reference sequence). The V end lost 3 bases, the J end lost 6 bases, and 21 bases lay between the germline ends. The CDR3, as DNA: TGTGCCACCAGCAGGGCCCCCCCGGGCGGGTCGACCGAGCAGTACTTC. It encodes CATSRAPPGGSTEQYF.